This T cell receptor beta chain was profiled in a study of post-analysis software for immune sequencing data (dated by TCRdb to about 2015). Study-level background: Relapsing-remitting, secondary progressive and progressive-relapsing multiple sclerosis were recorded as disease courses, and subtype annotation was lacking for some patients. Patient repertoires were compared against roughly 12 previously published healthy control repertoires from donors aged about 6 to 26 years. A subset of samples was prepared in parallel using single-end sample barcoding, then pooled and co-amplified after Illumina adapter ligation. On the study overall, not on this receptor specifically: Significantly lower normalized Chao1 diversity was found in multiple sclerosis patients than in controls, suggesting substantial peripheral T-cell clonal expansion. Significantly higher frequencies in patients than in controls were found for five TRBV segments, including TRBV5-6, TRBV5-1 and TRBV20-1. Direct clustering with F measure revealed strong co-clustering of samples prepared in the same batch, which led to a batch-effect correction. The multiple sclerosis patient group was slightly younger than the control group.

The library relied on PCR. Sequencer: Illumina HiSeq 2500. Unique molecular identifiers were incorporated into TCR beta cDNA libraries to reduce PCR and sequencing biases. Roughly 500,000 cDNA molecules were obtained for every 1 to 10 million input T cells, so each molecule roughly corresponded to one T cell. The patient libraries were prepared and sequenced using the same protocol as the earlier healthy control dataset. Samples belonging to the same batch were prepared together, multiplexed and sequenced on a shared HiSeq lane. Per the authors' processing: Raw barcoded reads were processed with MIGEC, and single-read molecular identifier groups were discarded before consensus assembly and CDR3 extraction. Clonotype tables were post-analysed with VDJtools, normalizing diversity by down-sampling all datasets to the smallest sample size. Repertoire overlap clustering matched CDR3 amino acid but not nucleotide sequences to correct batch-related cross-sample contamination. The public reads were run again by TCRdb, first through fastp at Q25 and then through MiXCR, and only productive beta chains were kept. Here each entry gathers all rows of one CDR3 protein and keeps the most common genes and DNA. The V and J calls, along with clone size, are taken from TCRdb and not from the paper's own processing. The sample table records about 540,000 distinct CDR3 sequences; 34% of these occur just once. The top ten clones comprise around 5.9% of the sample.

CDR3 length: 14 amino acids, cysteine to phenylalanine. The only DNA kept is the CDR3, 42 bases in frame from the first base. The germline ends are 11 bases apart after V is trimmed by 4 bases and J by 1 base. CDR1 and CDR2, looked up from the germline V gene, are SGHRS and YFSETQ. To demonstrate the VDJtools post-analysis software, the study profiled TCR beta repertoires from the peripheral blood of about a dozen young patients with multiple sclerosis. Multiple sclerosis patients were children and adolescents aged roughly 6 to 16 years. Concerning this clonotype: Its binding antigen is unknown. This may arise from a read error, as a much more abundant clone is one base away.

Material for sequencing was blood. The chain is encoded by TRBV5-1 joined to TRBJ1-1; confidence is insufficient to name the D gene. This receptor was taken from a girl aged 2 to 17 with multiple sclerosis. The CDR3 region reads CASSLLPGNTEAFF. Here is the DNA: TGCGCCAGCAGCCTCCTTCCAGGGAACACTGAAGCTTTCTTT.